This TCR beta chain was obtained from a study of beta chain features in type 1 diabetes. The study, taken as a whole, reports: All four CD4+ subsets of Type 1 diabetes patients contained TCRB CDR3s that were moderately but significantly shorter.

Expressed TCRB transcripts got sequenced, as all isolated RNA was reverse transcribed. Profiling relied on immunoSEQ multiplex PCR, and the TCRdb table lists in-frame clones only, not all of them. The sample yields hundreds of thousands of clones, 10% to 15% seen once. A word on this clone: Its specificity is not known.

The CDR3 totals 14 residues. V gave up 0 bases and J gave up 5 bases; unmatched junction bases: 4. Germline V gene data show CDR1 as SGDLS and CDR2 as YYNGEE. V and J are TRBV9 and TRBJ2-7; 8 bases are a match to TRBD1. The TCR sequence derives from a woman aged 18-29 years with type 1 diabetes. Specimen: naive CD4+ T cells from blood. As DNA, the CDR3 is TGTGCCAGCAGCGTAGGGGACAGGCCCCACGAGCAGTACTTC. This gives the protein CASSVGDRPHEQYF.